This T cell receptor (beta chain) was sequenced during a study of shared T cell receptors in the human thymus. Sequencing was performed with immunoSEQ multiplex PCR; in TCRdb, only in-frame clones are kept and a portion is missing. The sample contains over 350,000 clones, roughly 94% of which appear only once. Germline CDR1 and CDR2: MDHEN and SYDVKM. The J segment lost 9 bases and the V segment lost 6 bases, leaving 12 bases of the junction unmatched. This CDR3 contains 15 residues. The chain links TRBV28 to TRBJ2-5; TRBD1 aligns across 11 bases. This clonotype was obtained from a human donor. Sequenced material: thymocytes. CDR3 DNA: TGTGCCAGCAGCCGGACAGGGGGCCCTGGTTGGGCCCAGTACTTC. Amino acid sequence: CASSRTGGPGWAQYF.